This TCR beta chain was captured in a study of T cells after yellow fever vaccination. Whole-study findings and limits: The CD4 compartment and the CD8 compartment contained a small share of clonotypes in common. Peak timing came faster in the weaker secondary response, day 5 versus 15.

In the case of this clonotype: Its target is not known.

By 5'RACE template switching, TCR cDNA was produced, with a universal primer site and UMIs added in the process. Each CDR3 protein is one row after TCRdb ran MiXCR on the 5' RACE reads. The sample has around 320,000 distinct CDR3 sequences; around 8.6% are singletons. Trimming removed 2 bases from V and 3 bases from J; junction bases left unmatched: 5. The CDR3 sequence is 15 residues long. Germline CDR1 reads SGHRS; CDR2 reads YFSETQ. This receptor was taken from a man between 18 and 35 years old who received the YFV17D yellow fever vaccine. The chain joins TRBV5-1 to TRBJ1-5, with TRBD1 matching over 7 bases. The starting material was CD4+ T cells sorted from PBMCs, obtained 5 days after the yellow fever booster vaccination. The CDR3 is CASSFQGVPNQPQHF. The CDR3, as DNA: TGCGCCAGCAGCTTTCAGGGGGTACCCAATCAGCCCCAGCATTTT.